This T cell receptor beta chain was sequenced during a study of blood T cell repertoires in COVID-19 (dated by TCRdb to the early 2020s). Context from the whole study: Samples from collaborators originated in the United States, Italy and Spain and spanned both the acute and convalescent phases of COVID-19. The material from the prospective study consisted of cDNA or gDNA derived from T cells, B-cell-depleted T cells, or PBMCs. The dataset comprised deeply sampled blood TCRbeta repertoires from subjects exposed to, actively infected with, or recovered from COVID-19. The repertoires were released in a freely available public database intended as a resource for research on the immune response to SARS-CoV-2. Samples were obtained from the ongoing ImmuneRACE study (first 160 participants) and from 1,254 subjects provided by 6 global collaborators. The sample metadata nearly always contained a de-identified subject ID, COVID-19 status, age in years and sex. Where HLA class I and class II types were available, the types were taken from metadata supplied by the sample provider, not from assay-based typing. The paper as a whole reports these results and caveats: Clinical and demographic metadata were provided uncurated, with the amount varying by source and participant.

For this clone: What this receptor recognizes is not known. No much larger clonotype is one base removed from it; base qualities were not supplied.

The V and J ends are trimmed by 4 bases and 4 bases, leaving 23 bases between them. Via the germline V gene (reference sequence), CDR1 is SGHNT and CDR2 YYREEE. The CDR3 sequence holds 17 residues, the cysteine and phenylalanine included. Only the CDR3 part of the read is kept: 51 bases, read in frame from the first base. Each collaborating institution followed its own protocols to collect whole blood in K2EDTA tubes. Collaborator samples were shipped for TCRbeta analysis as frozen whole blood, isolated PBMCs, or DNA extracted from either sample type. The immunoSEQ Assay, a bias-controlled multiplex PCR, was used to amplify TCRbeta CDR3 regions from genomic DNA. The original pipeline was this. Nucleated cell counts per sample were estimated from amplification of reference gene primers within the assay. To quantify the absolute abundance of each unique TCRbeta CDR3 rearrangement, sequence reads were collapsed and filtered. For each sample, productive Simpson clonality was calculated as the square root of Simpson's diversity index across productive rearrangements. The clones in this table, taken by TCRdb from immuneACCESS, are in-frame only. Not every clone is retained; where verified, under half of the shortfall comes from an unresolved V gene, and the cause of the rest is unknown. The V and J calls and clone size were taken over from that table, and D and trimming were inferred from the DNA. The sample contains 300,000 to 450,000 clones, roughly 86% of them found a single time. Jointly, the top ten make up about 3% of the sample.

This receptor was identified in a human donor in a cohort sampled during active COVID-19. The source material was peripheral blood. The chain couples TRBV5-4 to TRBJ1-2, with TRBD1 as a weak D call on 5 bases. CDR3 region: CASSPPPNGGFGYGYTF. The DNA is TGTGCCAGCAGCCCACCCCCCAACGGGGGGTTTGGCTATGGCTACACCTTC.